The rows below give T cell receptor beta chains drawn from one sample of a study of blood T cell repertoires in COVID-19. Data came from immunoSEQ multiplex PCR; TCRdb stores just in-frame clones and leaves some out. The repertoire includes 400,000 or so clones, nearly 90% of them detected once, and around 2.1% sits in the top ten. What was sequenced was PBMCs or T cells enriched from blood (not recorded which). The receptors here all came from a woman between 40 and 50 years old with acute COVID-19. Both conserved end residues are part of each CDR3. Fields, in order: V gene, D gene, clone size, J gene, CDR3 DNA, CDR3 protein. D genes are given only for firm matches. The size entry is marked missing in some rows and otherwise reads once, few, many or a size class.

TRBV2	-	-	TRBJ2-7	TGTGCCAGCAGTGAAGCGGGGAGCTCCTACGAGCAGTACTTC	CASSEAGSSYEQYF
TRBV11-2	-	-	TRBJ2-1	TGTGCCAGCAGCTTAGATCAGCGAGACAGAAGCTCCTACAATGAGCAGTTCTTC	CASSLDQRDRSSYNEQFF
TRBV6-1	-	few	TRBJ2-3	TGTGCCAGCAGTGAGGGGGCGACAGATACGCAGTATTTT	CASSEGATDTQYF
TRBV30	-	many	TRBJ2-2	TGTGCCTGGAGTGCGGCTAGGGGGACCGGGGAGCTGTTTTTT	CAWSAARGTGELFF
TRBV12-5	TRBD2	-	TRBJ2-3	TGTGCTAGTGCCTATGTAAGCGGGGGGGCGCTGGATACGCAGTATTTT	CASAYVSGGALDTQYF
TRBV24-1	-	-	TRBJ2-5	TGTGCCACCAGTGACCCCGGGCAGGGAAGGGAGACCCAGTACTTC	CATSDPGQGRETQYF
TRBV6-5	TRBD1	-	TRBJ1-6	TGTGCCAGCAGTCGGACCGGGACAGGGGATTCACCCCTCCACTTT	CASSRTGTGDSPLHF
TRBV3-1/TRBV3-2	-	-	TRBJ2-2	TGTGCCAGCGGACAAAGGGGAACCGGGGAGCTGTTTTTT	CASGQRGTGELFF
TRBV7-7	-	-	TRBJ2-7	TGTGCCAGCAGCTTAGGGCCAGGTCGGGGTGGCGAGCAGTACTTC	CASSLGPGRGGEQYF
TRBV7-9	-	-	TRBJ2-2	TGTGCCAGCAGCTTAGTGGGGGCTTTCACCGGGGAGCTGTTTTTT	CASSLVGAFTGELFF
TRBV3-1/TRBV3-2	-	-	TRBJ1-3	TGTGCCAGCAGCCAAGGCGGGCGGTTCTCTGGAAACACCATATATTTT	CASSQGGRFSGNTIYF
TRBV10-2	-	many	TRBJ1-2	TGCGCCAGCAGTGACGGGGGGTATGGCTACACCTTC	CASSDGGYGYTF
TRBV7-6	-	-	TRBJ1-2	TGTGCCAGCAGCTTAGGGGGCGACTATGGCTACACCTTC	CASSLGGDYGYTF
TRBV5-1	-	-	TRBJ1-2	TGCGCCAGCAGCTCGACGACAGGACTTAATGGCTACACCTTC	CASSSTTGLNGYTF
TRBV6-5	TRBD1	-	TRBJ1-1	TGTGCCAGCGGCTCGGCAGGGGGGACTGAAGCTTTCTTT	CASGSAGGTEAFF
TRBV19	-	-	TRBJ1-5	TGTGCCAGTAGTAGCGGGGGACTCAATCAGCCCCAGCATTTT	CASSSGGLNQPQHF
TRBV4-2	-	-	TRBJ2-3	TGTGCCAGCAGCCGAGGACTACTAAGCACAGATACGCAGTATTTT	CASSRGLLSTDTQYF
TRBV2	-	-	TRBJ2-1	TGTGCCAGCAGTGCGGGAACGACACACAATGAGCAGTTCTTC	CASSAGTTHNEQFF
TRBV15	-	-	TRBJ2-3	TGTGCCATCAAGCTAGATGGAGCTAGCACAGATACGCAGTATTTT	CAIKLDGASTDTQYF
TRBV6-1	-	-	TRBJ1-4	TGTGCCAGCAGTGAAACGTTCGGGGGGCTTGAGGAAAAACTGTTTTTT	CASSETFGGLEEKLFF
TRBV9	-	few	TRBJ1-1	TGTGCCAGCAGCGTCGGTGGGGCGCCCCGGAACACTGAAGCTTTCTTT	CASSVGGAPRNTEAFF
TRBV7-9	TRBD2	-	TRBJ2-3	TGTGCCAGCAGCTTAGGTAGCGGGGGCGGCACAGATACGCAGTATTTT	CASSLGSGGGTDTQYF
TRBV10-1	-	-	TRBJ2-5	TGCGCCACGGAGCACGAGCTCAGGAGTACGGGGGAGACCCAGTACTTC	CATEHELRSTGETQYF
TRBV27	-	-	TRBJ2-1	TGTGCCAGCAGTTTAGGGGGGGCGAGGTACAATGAGCAGTTCTTC	CASSLGGARYNEQFF
TRBV5-4	-	few	TRBJ2-7	TGTGCCAGCAGCTTTTGGGGCAGGGGCGTTGAGCAGTACTTC	CASSFWGRGVEQYF
TRBV11-2	TRBD2	few	TRBJ2-1	TGTGCCAGCAGCCAGAGCGGGGGATATTACAATGAGCAGTTCTTC	CASSQSGGYYNEQFF
TRBV7-9	-	-	TRBJ1-2	TGTGCCAGCAGCTTAGCCGGACAGAATGGCTACACCTTC	CASSLAGQNGYTF
TRBV5-1	TRBD1	once	TRBJ1-5	TGCGCCAGCAGCCTTGGGACAGGACGGAATCAGCCCCAGCATTTT	CASSLGTGRNQPQHF
TRBV5-1	-	-	TRBJ2-7	TGCGCCAGCAGCTTGGCAGGGGCCAACGAGCAGTACTTC	CASSLAGANEQYF
TRBV5-4	-	-	TRBJ2-2	TGTGCCAGCAGCCAGGACAGTACCGGGGAGCTGTTTTTT	CASSQDSTGELFF
TRBV25-1	TRBD1	-	TRBJ1-2	TGTGCCAGTAGACGAGGGGGCAACTATGGCTACACCTTC	CASRRGGNYGYTF
TRBV19	TRBD1	-	TRBJ1-2	TGTGCCAGTAGTATGGAGACAGGGGGTGGCTACACCTTC	CASSMETGGGYTF
TRBV5-1	TRBD1	-	TRBJ1-1	TGCGCCAGCAGACCAGCGGCAGGGGGAGGCACTGAAGCTTTCTTT	CASRPAAGGGTEAFF
TRBV7-9	-	once	TRBJ1-4	TGTGCCAGCAGCGGGCCGGGACTGGAGAATGAAAAACTGTTTTTT	CASSGPGLENEKLFF
TRBV18	-	-	TRBJ2-1	TGTGCCAGCTCACGAAGCGGATACAATGAGCAGTTCTTC	CASSRSGYNEQFF
TRBV10-3	TRBD1	-	TRBJ1-2	TGTGCCATCACGGACAGGGGCGACTATGGCTACACCTTC	CAITDRGDYGYTF
TRBV19	-	-	TRBJ1-1	TGTGCCAGTAGTATAGGGCGGCTGAACACTGAAGCTTTCTTT	CASSIGRLNTEAFF
TRBV3-1/TRBV3-2	-	-	TRBJ1-3	TGTGCCAGCAGCCCTTTGAGCAAGGGAAACACCATATATTTT	CASSPLSKGNTIYF